A single sample is the source of the 9 T cell receptor beta chains below, sequenced in a study of cytomegalovirus exposure and HLA in healthy donors. The PCR used 60 Vbeta and 13 Jbeta primers. Data came from immunoSEQ multiplex PCR; TCRdb stores just in-frame clones and leaves some out. Among around 210,000 clones listed, 79% were seen once. Specimen: PBMCs. All receptors come from a middle-aged man in good health and CMV-seronegative.

The chain combines TRBV5-8 with TRBJ1-2; D possibly corresponds to TRBD1 (6 bases). The CDR3 has 20 amino acids. V was shortened by 1 base and J by 8 bases, with 33 bases between the two germline ends. Germline CDR1 reads SGHTS; CDR2 reads YDEGEE. In DNA form, the CDR3 reads TGTGCCAGCAGCTTGAGGAAGATAGGGCTTGGTATTGGGGGCTTCTCAGGCTACACCTTC. It is translated as CASSLRKIGLGIGGFSGYTF.

The chain combines TRBV28 with TRBJ2-3, with TRBD1 identical over 10 bases. V was pared by 7 bases and J by 1 base, with 5 bases of the junction left unmatched. The CDR3 runs 15 residues. Germline V CDR1 and CDR2: MDHEN, SYDVKM. The CDR3 reads CASTSGTGGTDTQYF. The CDR3 region has the DNA TGTGCCAGCACATCCGGGACAGGGGGCACAGATACGCAGTATTTT.

This sequence joins TRBV15 and TRBJ2-7; TRBD2 matches at 13 bases. J was trimmed by 6 bases and V by 0 bases; bases with no gene match: 8. The CDR3 is 17 amino acids. Germline-derived CDR1 and CDR2 are LNHNV and YYDKDF (reference sequence). The CDR3 DNA sequence: TGTGCCACCAGCAGAGACCTCCCGGGACTAGCGGGAAGCGAGCAGTACTTC. Its translation: CATSRDLPGLAGSEQYF. The complete variable domain, with remaining parts taken from reference TRBV15 and TRBJ2-7, reads DAMVIQNPRYQVTQFGKPVTLSCSQTLNHNVMYWYQQKSSQAPKLLFHYYDKDFNNEADTPDNFQSRRPNTSFCFLDIRSPGLGDTAMYLCATSRDLPGLAGSEQYFGPGTRLTVT.

V gene TRBV6-6 combines with J gene TRBJ1-4; 10 bases fit TRBD1. V shed 6 bases and J 4 bases; nucleotides not matched to a gene: 8. Germline CDR1 MNHNY, CDR2 SVGAGI (reference sequence). This CDR3 is 16 amino acids long. CDR3 sequence: CASSQLGTGDNEKLFF. The CDR3 DNA sequence: TGTGCCAGCAGCCAACTCGGGACAGGGGATAATGAAAAACTGTTTTTT.

This clone has only a few counts. The chain links TRBV18 to TRBJ2-7, with TRBD2 as a possible D gene (5 bases). The CDR3 is 17 amino acids. V lost 0 bases to trimming and J lost 5 bases, with 20 bases between them. Germline CDR1 reads KGHSH; CDR2 reads LQKENI. This CDR3 reads CASSPPAGLPGRHEQYF. CDR3 coding DNA: TGTGCCAGCTCACCACCGGCTGGACTCCCCGGTCGTCACGAGCAGTACTTC.

This sequence joins TRBV11-2 and TRBJ1-2, with 10 nucleotides matching TRBD1. J gave up 8 bases and V 8 bases, and 11 bases lay outside the gene matches. The CDR3 loop spans 14 amino acids. Germline CDR1 is SGHAT and CDR2 is FQNNGV. CDR3 nucleotide sequence: TGTGCCAGCTGGAATCCGGGACAGGGGCAGGGCTACACCTTC. It specifies CASWNPGQGQGYTF. The full variable domain, with the rest looked up from reference TRBV11-2 and TRBJ1-2, is EAGVAQSPRYKIIEKRQSVAFWCNPISGHATLYWYQQILGQGPKLLIQFQNNGVVDDSQLPKDRFSAERLKGVDSTLKIQPAKLEDSAVYLCASWNPGQGQGYTFGSGTRLTVV.

The chain couples TRBV9 to TRBJ2-7, with 8 nucleotides matching TRBD1. V was clipped by 4 bases and J by 5 bases; unmatched bases: 2. The CDR3 runs to 12 residues. CDR1 and CDR2 from the germline V gene are SGDLS and YYNGEE. This CDR3 reads CASSPDRDEQYF. In DNA form, the CDR3 reads TGTGCCAGCAGCCCGGACAGGGACGAGCAGTACTTC. The full variable domain, its missing parts supplied by reference TRBV9 and TRBJ2-7, is DSGVTQTPKHLITATGQRVTLRCSPRSGDLSVYWYQQSLDQGLQFLIQYYNGEERAKGNILERFSAQQFPDLHSELNLSSLELGDSALYFCASSPDRDEQYFGPGTRLTVT.

The chain has TRBV7-8 and TRBJ2-7; 11 nucleotides line up with TRBD1. Germline lookup yields CDR1 SGHVS and CDR2 FQNEAQ. The CDR3 loop spans 13 amino acids. The J segment lost 5 bases and the V segment lost 5 bases, leaving 2 bases of the junction unmatched. The CDR3 sequence: CASSLDRGHEQYF. Here the CDR3 DNA reads TGTGCCAGCAGCCTGGACAGGGGGCACGAGCAGTACTTC.

In DNA form, the CDR3 reads TGTGCCAGCAGCGTCCCTTTAGGGGTTAGCAATCAGCCCCAGCATTTT. This translates into CASSVPLGVSNQPQHF. The rearrangement joins TRBV28 to TRBJ1-5, with a tentative D call TRBD1 (5 bases). CDR3 size: 16 residues. V lost 6 bases, J lost 0 bases, and 15 bases lay in between. Germline CDR1 is MDHEN and CDR2 is SYDVKM.